The present entry profiles one T cell receptor beta chain with its context. This clonotype was seen just once. Its cognate antigen has yet to be identified. No quality values exist for individual bases; no much larger clone is one base distant. Single-read evidence is weak. From cysteine to phenylalanine, the CDR3 is 12 amino acids long. Only the CDR3 DNA is retained, 36 bases long and in frame from the first base. The V end loses 4 bases and the J end loses 10 bases, and a stretch of 11 bases separates them. The CDR1 and CDR2 encoded by the germline V gene are SNHLY and FYNNEI. This specimen belongs to a study of blood T cells in healthy people across ages (dated by TCRdb to 2013 to 2016). Study-level background: In model experiments, template switching captured about one uniquely barcoded TCR beta cDNA molecule for every two T cells. To track age-related changes in TCR beta repertoire diversity, the study relied on deep sequencing normalized with unique cDNA molecular identifiers. Four age groups were formed from the donors: young (average about 17 years), middle-aged (approximately 42), aged (roughly 56) and long-lived (roughly 81). To avoid experimental bias, donors of different ages were randomly spread across the sequencing lanes. For two donors (one aged 18 to 30 and one aged 80 or older), the study analyzed two additional independent replicas of 1 million unique cDNA reads from the same blood draw. The paper as a whole reports these results and caveats: A strong correlation was found between observed TCR beta diversity and the percentage of naive T cells measured by flow cytometry. Compared with the aged group, the long-lived group had more naive CD4+ T cells, fewer expanded clones and increased TCR diversity, suggesting age selection. Bulk unsorted PBMC profiling prevented conclusive comparison of naive and antigen-experienced compartments. The CMV infection status of donors was not known, potentially confounding age-related changes in expanded clonotypes. Estimates of total diversity based on one million sequenced T cells were considered lower bounds and underestimates. Observed TCR beta diversity per million T cells fell roughly linearly with age, and a significant reduction was already apparent by age approximately 40.

Donors were around 37 systemically healthy Caucasian individuals from Russia aged roughly 6 to 90 years. Each donor gave 8 to 10 milliliters of peripheral blood, drawn into EDTA-treated Vacutainer tubes. Ficoll-Paque density-gradient centrifugation was used to isolate PBMCs, with at least 6 million per sample. Total RNA was extracted from PBMCs with Trizol reagent, with at least 5 micrograms obtained per sample. Naive CD45RAhigh/CD27high T cell percentages were measured by flow cytometry on a PBMC aliquot from every donor. Library preparation used 5' RACE. The sample was run on an Illumina HiSeq 2500. A second PCR of 7 to 11 cycles was run with a J-beta primer mix and a sample-barcoded 5' primer. Each TCR beta cDNA molecule received a unique molecular identifier from a template-switch 5' adaptor carrying 12 random nucleotides. Each sample yielded at least 2.5 million CDR3-containing paired-end reads. First-strand cDNA was synthesized from all RNA with the Mint cDNA synthesis kit, primed by a TRBC-specific oligonucleotide. Following uracil-DNA glycosylase treatment, a first 18-cycle PCR with universal primers M1SS and BC2_uni_R was performed on all cDNA. The study's own analysis went as follows. Each sample was normalized by randomly selecting 1 million high-quality reads, each carrying a distinct molecular identifier. Reads with shared molecular identifiers were discarded instead of being binned into consensus sequences. MiTCR, run with a Q25 quality threshold and the strictest error-elimination algorithm, handled CDR3 identification, clonotype clustering and error correction. A nonparametric unseen species model using Euler transformation provided a lower-bound estimate of total TCR beta diversity. The public reads were reprocessed in TCRdb via fastp at Q25 and MiXCR, keeping in-frame beta chains. CDR3 protein duplicates are merged, each entry listing the most common genes and DNA. These V and J calls rely on TCRdb rather than the paper's analysis. This sample holds over 600,000 distinct CDR3 sequences; roughly 20% were observed only once. The ten top clones hold 3% to 4.5% of the sample.

The V and J genes are TRBV2 and TRBJ2-1; the D gene cannot be named for sure. The sample comprised blood. The origin of this receptor is a man in his sixties or seventies in good health. The CDR3 amino acid sequence is: CASSVGNGEQFF. The nucleotide sequence is given as TGTGCCAGCAGTGTTGGGAATGGGGAGCAGTTCTTC.